Below, 25 T cell receptor beta chains from the same sample are listed, as sequenced in a study of T cells in Graves' hyperthyroidism and ophthalmopathy. RNA transcripts were the template for amplifying TCR beta CDR3 regions. The HTBI set primed first-round TCR CDR3 RT-PCR. TCRdb re-called the multiplex PCR reads with MiXCR, one entry per CDR3 protein. The table has about 380,000 distinct CDR3 sequences, around 20% seen once. Sample: blood. The receptors come from a man in his late teens or twenties with Graves' ophthalmopathy.

This clonotype was observed many times. The chain recombines TRBV20-1 with TRBJ1-1; D perhaps matches TRBD1 (5 bases). Germline values: CDR1 DFQATT, CDR2 SNEGSKA (reference sequence). This CDR3 has 15 residues. The V gene lost 0 bases and the J gene lost 0 bases, with 11 bases spanning the gap. CDR3 amino acids: CSARDWAGMNTEAFF. The CDR3 DNA sequence: TGCAGTGCTAGAGATTGGGCAGGGATGAACACTGAAGCTTTCTTT.

Comment on this clonotype: Without the conserved terminal phenylalanine or tryptophan, this CDR3 likely stems from a read error. V gene TRBV5-5 combines with J gene TRBJ2-7; a weak D match, TRBD1 (6 bases). The germline gives CDR1 SGHKS, CDR2 YYEKEE (reference sequence). The CDR3 contains 13 residues. CDR3 loop: CASSPGTPYEQYL. The CDR3 nucleotides are TGCGCCAGCAGCCCCGGGACACCCTACGAGCAGTACCTC.

The table lists this clonotype with many counts. The V call is TRBV5-1, the J call TRBJ1-1, with a weak D call TRBD1 (5 bases). The CDR3 covers 14 residues. Germline V gene sequence: CDR1 SGHRS, CDR2 YFSETQ. Trimming pared 3 bases from V and 0 bases from J, leaving 9 bases between. This chain's CDR3 is CASSSGPVNTEAFF. CDR3 bases: TGCGCCAGCAGCTCGGGACCGGTGAACACTGAAGCTTTCTTT.

This CDR3 reads CAIKTSGGANTGELFF. CDR3 nucleotide sequence: TGTGCCATCAAGACTAGCGGGGGGGCCAACACCGGGGAGCTGTTTTTT. The rearrangement joins TRBV10-3 to TRBJ2-2; 14 bases agree with TRBD2. Germline V gene data show CDR1 as ENHRY and CDR2 as SYGVKD. The length of the CDR3 is 16 residues. V shed 7 bases, J shed 2 bases, and the junction held 3 bases outside the gene matches.

The V gene is TRBV6-1, the J gene TRBJ1-6; the match to TRBD1 covers 9 bases. The CDR3 sequence is 13 residues long. The germline gives CDR1 MNHNS, CDR2 SASEGT. J was trimmed by 10 bases and V by 9 bases; bases with no gene match: 7. The CDR3 loop reads CASMRDRDSPLHF. DNA for the CDR3: TGTGCCAGTATGCGGGACAGGGACTCACCCCTCCACTTT.

The chain combines TRBV29-1 with TRBJ2-3; 9 bases are shared with TRBD2. V lost 8 bases and J lost 1; bases outside the gene matches: 4. The CDR3 runs 13 residues. Germline V gene data show CDR1 as SQVTM and CDR2 as ANQGSEA. CDR3 bases: TGCAGCACAGCTAGCGGGGGCACAGATACGCAGTATTTT. Its protein is CSTASGGTDTQYF.

This clonotype was recorded many times. J is TRBJ2-2 and V is TRBV2; D is unresolved. Germline CDR1 SNHLY, CDR2 FYNNEI. With 5 bases removed from V and 3 bases from J, the gap between germline ends came to 4 bases. The CDR3 spans 12 residues. The CDR3 reads CASSRDTGELFF. In DNA, the CDR3 is TGTGCCAGCAGTCGGGACACCGGGGAGCTGTTTTTT.

There are many counts of this clonotype. This may be a read error: a much more frequent sequence differs by one nucleotide. The J gene is TRBJ1-1, the V gene TRBV2; 10 bases line up with TRBD1. The germline CDR1 and CDR2 sequences are SNHLY and FYNNEI. The CDR3 consists of 15 residues. V lost 7 bases, J lost 1 base, and 6 bases stayed unmatched. In DNA, the CDR3 is TGTGCCAGCATACAAGGGACAGGGGCGAACACTGAAGCTTTCTTT. Its protein is CASIQGTGANTEAFF.

The J gene is TRBJ2-3, the V gene TRBV5-1, with 7 nucleotides matching TRBD2. This CDR3 is built from 14 residues. Germline assignment: CDR1 SGHRS and CDR2 YFSETQ. V dropped 7 bases and J dropped 0; count of bases not matched to a gene: 5. The CDR3 reads CASSRGDSTDTQYF. CDR3 sequence (DNA): TGCGCCAGCTCCCGGGGGGATAGCACAGATACGCAGTATTTT.

This chain joins TRBV6-1 and TRBJ1-2, with D uncertain. CDR3 length equals 14 residues. V dropped 2 bases and J dropped 0 bases, with 7 bases sitting between them. Germline CDR1 MNHNS, CDR2 SASEGT. CDR3 protein: CASSEFGANYGYTF. CDR3 DNA sequence: TGTGCCAGCAGTGAATTCGGTGCTAACTATGGCTACACCTTC.

This clonotype was seen repeatedly, ten times or more. V is TRBV20-1 and J is TRBJ1-4; 7 nucleotides line up with TRBD1. The J segment lost 7 bases and the V segment lost 6 bases, leaving 8 bases of the junction unmatched. This CDR3 has 13 residues. CDR1 is DFQATT and CDR2 is SNEGSKA in the germline V gene (reference sequence). Here the CDR3 reads CSADQRQGEKLFF. The CDR3 coding sequence is TGCAGTGCCGATCAAAGACAGGGTGAAAAACTGTTTTTT.

This clonotype has a count of ten or more. The chain recombines TRBV15 with TRBJ2-7, with 8 bases aligning to TRBD2. Trimming at V came to 3 bases and at J to 2 bases, leaving 3 bases not matched to a gene. This CDR3 contains 14 residues. In germline, CDR1 is LNHNV, CDR2 YYDKDF (reference sequence). Here the CDR3 reads CATSSTSGPYEQYF. The CDR3 DNA reads as TGTGCCACCAGCAGTACTAGCGGCCCCTACGAGCAGTACTTC.

The J gene is TRBJ2-7, the V gene TRBV10-2, with D possibly being TRBD2 (7 bases). The CDR3 covers 11 residues. Germline V gene lookup returns CDR1 WSHSY and CDR2 SAAADI. V lost 7 bases and J 7 bases, leaving 11 bases between the germline ends. CDR3 in amino acids: CASTKGGEQYF. CDR3 DNA: TGCGCCAGCACCAAGGGGGGGGAGCAGTACTTC.

This clonotype has a handful of counts. The J gene is TRBJ1-5, the V gene TRBV7-9; 9 nucleotides match TRBD1. The CDR3 contains 19 residues. The J segment lost 5 bases and the V segment lost 6 bases, leaving 20 bases of the junction unmatched. Germline V gene sequence: CDR1 SEHNR, CDR2 FQNEAQ (reference sequence). CDR3 amino acids: CASSLGDWTGDRRDQPQHF. The DNA of the CDR3 is TGTGCCAGCAGTTTGGGGGATTGGACAGGGGATAGGCGGGATCAGCCCCAGCATTTT.

In this sample, this clonotype turned up a few times. The rearrangement uses TRBV27 and TRBJ2-3; 9 nucleotides match TRBD2. CDR3 length equals 17 residues. Germline V gives CDR1 MNHEY, CDR2 SMNVEV (reference sequence). J was trimmed by 3 bases and V by 1 base; bases with no gene match: 8. CDR3 sequence (DNA): TGTGCCAGCAGTTTATTTGGCGGGGGGGCGGTTACAGATACGCAGTATTTT. It yields the protein CASSLFGGGAVTDTQYF.

This clonotype was counted ten times or more. The chain links TRBV28 to TRBJ2-3; D is possibly TRBD1 or TRBD2 (5 bases each). The germline V gene encodes CDR1 MDHEN and CDR2 SYDVKM. V was pared by 8 bases and J by 2 bases, with 14 bases between. This CDR3 comprises 14 residues. CDR3 DNA sequence: TGTGCCAGCGCGGCAGGGACCTACACAGATACGCAGTATTTT. Translated, it gives CASAAGTYTDTQYF.

Ten or more counts support this clonotype. The rearrangement uses TRBV12-3 or TRBV12-4 and TRBJ2-7; no clear D. The V end was cut by 3 bases, the J end by 3 bases, with 6 bases between. There are 12 residues in the CDR3. In DNA form, the CDR3 reads TGTGCCAGCAGTTTTTGGAACTACGAGCAGTACTTC. Translated: CASSFWNYEQYF.

V usage is TRBV9 and J usage is TRBJ1-1, with TRBD1 identical over 8 bases. Looked up from germline, CDR1 is SGDLS and CDR2 is YYNGEE. There are 16 residues in the CDR3. The V segment lost 4 bases and the J segment 0 bases; nucleotides outside the gene matches: 8. The CDR3 nucleotides are TGTGCCAGCAGCTCCCGACAGGGGCATATGAACACTGAAGCTTTCTTT. This translates into CASSSRQGHMNTEAFF.

The V gene is TRBV6-1, the J gene TRBJ2-3, with a tentative D call TRBD1 (6 bases). Trimming shortened V by 10 bases and J by 3 bases, and 17 bases separated the two germline ends. The CDR3 sequence is 14 residues long. Germline CDR1 and CDR2: MNHNS and SASEGT. CDR3 in amino acids: CATLQGFGTDTQYF. The CDR3 bases are TGTGCCACCTTACAGGGCTTCGGGACAGATACGCAGTATTTT.

This clonotype came up a few times. The V call is TRBV2, the J call TRBJ1-4; 7 bases are a match to TRBD1. CDR3 size: 15 residues. CDR1 and CDR2 from the germline V gene are SNHLY and FYNNEI. V trimming: 6 bases; J trimming: 5 bases; junction bases outside the gene matches: 9. CDR3 DNA: TGTGCCAGCAGACTAGGACAGGCGGACAATGAAAAACTGTTTTTT. Protein sequence: CASRLGQADNEKLFF.

V and J are TRBV10-3 and TRBJ2-3, with D perhaps TRBD2 (6 bases). The V end lost 10 bases, the J end lost 2 bases, and 13 bases lay between the germline ends. The CDR3 spans 13 residues. The germline V gene encodes CDR1 ENHRY and CDR2 SYGVKD. CDR3 DNA: TGTGCCACCTCCCCGGGGGTCACAGATACGCAGTATTTT. It is translated as CATSPGVTDTQYF.

This clonotype appeared many times. This chain links TRBV27 with TRBJ2-3; D gene ambiguous. V was shortened by 0 bases and J by 0 bases, with 4 bases between the two germline ends. CDR3 length equals 14 residues. The germline gives CDR1 MNHEY, CDR2 SMNVEV (reference sequence). CDR3 DNA sequence: TGTGCCAGCAGTTTATCGATTAGCACAGATACGCAGTATTTT. This translates into CASSLSISTDTQYF.

The DNA for the CDR3 is TGCAGCGTTGAAGATCTTGTTAGGACAGGGGACTGGGGCTACACCTTC. Translation gives CSVEDLVRTGDWGYTF. The chain recombines TRBV29-1 with TRBJ1-2; 9 nucleotides agree with TRBD1. Trimming removed 0 bases from V and 8 bases from J; junction bases left unmatched: 13. This CDR3 has 16 amino acids. Looked up from germline, CDR1 is SQVTM and CDR2 is ANQGSEA.

This clonotype was observed at least ten times. V usage is TRBV5-1 and J usage is TRBJ2-7, with 8 bases aligning to TRBD1. The germline V gene encodes CDR1 SGHRS and CDR2 YFSETQ. The CDR3 extends over 15 amino acids. V lost 0 bases, J lost 0 bases, and 2 bases stayed unmatched. The CDR3 reads CASSLGQGSSYEQYF. CDR3 bases: TGCGCCAGCAGCTTGGGACAGGGGAGCTCCTACGAGCAGTACTTC.

In its sample, this clonotype was seen many times. J is TRBJ2-5 and V is TRBV27, with D possibly called TRBD1 or TRBD2 (6 bases each). Germline values: CDR1 MNHEY, CDR2 SMNVEV (reference sequence). V shed 6 bases and J shed 5 bases, with 16 bases lying between them. CDR3 length: 14 amino acids. CDR3 loop: CASRRGHRSETQYF. The CDR3, as DNA: TGTGCCAGCAGGCGGGGACATCGGTCGGAGACCCAGTACTTC.